This TCR beta chain came from a study of coeliac disease. Across the whole study: Disease groups: newly diagnosed active, refractory type I, gluten-free-diet controlled.

This clone was picked up a small number of times. The table came from immunoSEQ multiplex PCR; TCRdb's copy has only in-frame clones and leaves some out. The data hold about 4,500 clones, with about three fifths observed a single time. The CDR3 runs to 16 residues. Trimming removed 3 bases from V and 1 base from J; junction bases left unmatched: 9. Germline V lookup: CDR1 SGHRS, CDR2 YFSETQ. This TCR was sampled from a woman younger than 35 with active celiac disease. Sample: intraepithelial lymphocytes from the gut. V usage is TRBV5-1 and J usage is TRBJ2-7, with TRBD1 matching over 8 bases. As DNA, the CDR3 is TGCGCCAGCAGCTCACGGACAGGGAGCTTTTCCTACGAGCAGTACTTC. Its protein is CASSSRTGSFSYEQYF.